These 9 T cell receptor beta chains were sequenced from one sample in a study of blood T cell repertoires in COVID-19. Only in-frame clones appear in the TCRdb table, and some are missing; sequencing was by immunoSEQ multiplex PCR. The sample contains 200,000 to 300,000 clones, 80% to 85% of which appear only once. Material for sequencing was peripheral blood. All receptors derive from a man aged 60 to 69 with acute or convalescent COVID-19.

This chain connects TRBV6-5 to TRBJ2-1; no definite D call. Germline V gene data show CDR1 as MNHEY and CDR2 as SVGAGI. V was shortened by 6 bases and J by 0 bases, with 3 bases between the two germline ends. The CDR3 covers 12 residues. The DNA of the CDR3 is TGTGCCAGCAGGAGCTCCTACAATGAGCAGTTCTTC. This translates into CASRSSYNEQFF.

V is TRBV18 and J is TRBJ2-7; the D gene is possibly TRBD2 (6 bases). The CDR3 is 16 amino acids. The germline CDR1 and CDR2 sequences are KGHSH and LQKENI. V lost 4 bases and J 3 bases, leaving 19 bases between the germline ends. This CDR3 is CASSLTPGGEGYEQYF. CDR3 bases: TGTGCCAGCTCACTCACCCCCGGGGGAGAAGGCTACGAGCAGTACTTC.

This rearrangement joins TRBV11-2 to TRBJ2-3; a possible D gene is TRBD2 (5 bases). CDR1 and CDR2 from the germline V gene are SGHAT and FQNNGV. Trimming shortened V by 5 bases and J by 6 bases, and 18 bases separated the two germline ends. This CDR3 contains 15 residues. CDR3 sequence (DNA): TGTGCCAGCAGCCCTCGGGGTAGTTCCGGGGATACGCAGTATTTT. It translates to CASSPRGSSGDTQYF.

The J gene is TRBJ2-7, the V gene TRBV7-2; D is unresolved. This CDR3 has 13 amino acids. Per the germline V gene, CDR1 is SGHTA and CDR2 is FQGNSA. Trimming removed 1 base at V and 6 bases at J, with 10 bases between. The CDR3 is CASSLERIGEQYF. The CDR3 region has the DNA TGTGCCAGCAGCTTAGAGAGAATCGGCGAGCAGTACTTC.

The chain couples TRBV7-6 to TRBJ2-7, with 7 bases fitting TRBD2. CDR1 is SGHVS and CDR2 is FNYEAQ in the germline V gene. Unmatched junction bases numbered 10, after V lost 6 bases and J lost 2 bases. The length of the CDR3 is 15 residues. The CDR3: CASSLEGSGAYEQYF. The CDR3 DNA reads TGTGCCAGCAGTCTCGAGGGGAGCGGGGCCTACGAGCAGTACTTC.

The CDR3 DNA is TGTGCCAGCAGCTCCCCCCCATTGAACACTGAAGCTTTCTTT. Translated: CASSSPPLNTEAFF. The chain is built from TRBV7-9 and TRBJ1-1, with D unresolved. The CDR3 loop spans 14 amino acids. V was pared by 4 bases and J by 0 bases, with 9 bases between. Germline V CDR1 and CDR2: SEHNR, FQNEAQ (reference sequence).

The chain couples TRBV10-2 to TRBJ2-5; the match to TRBD2 covers 14 bases. There are 15 residues in the CDR3. V shed 10 bases and J 4 bases; nucleotides not matched to a gene: 8. Per germline, CDR1 WSHSY and CDR2 SAAADI. CDR3: CATTGLAGAGETQYF. The CDR3 coding sequence is TGCGCCACTACGGGACTAGCGGGGGCTGGAGAGACCCAGTACTTC.

The chain joins TRBV7-3 to TRBJ2-1, with a tentative D call TRBD2 (5 bases). Germline V gene sequence: CDR1 SGHTA, CDR2 FQGTGA. Trimming left V 2 bases short and J 8 bases short, with 25 bases between. The CDR3 spans 18 residues. CDR3 sequence (DNA): TGTGCCAGCAGCTTAGATGAGGGTAGCACATACAATTCCCATGAGCAGTTCTTC. The encoded protein is CASSLDEGSTYNSHEQFF.

This chain joins TRBV7-9 and TRBJ2-2; D possibly corresponds to TRBD1 (6 bases). CDR3 length: 14 residues. Germline loops: CDR1 SEHNR, CDR2 FQNEAQ (reference sequence). V gave up 6 bases and J gave up 1 base, with 9 bases separating them. In DNA form, the CDR3 reads TGTGCCAGCAGTCCGGGACAGAACACCGGGGAGCTGTTTTTT. It translates to CASSPGQNTGELFF.